This entry lists 2 T cell receptor beta chains sequenced from one sample in a study of T-cell memory formation after mild COVID-19. Each CDR3 protein gets one entry after TCRdb re-called the 5' RACE reads with MiXCR. The sample includes hundreds of thousands of distinct CDR3 sequences, roughly a fifth of them seen just once. Source material: PBMCs or a T cell subset sorted from them (not recorded which). These receptors all stem from a man between 18 and 29 years old who had mild COVID-19 (a few samples of this study predate the infection). Cell type and time point are not known.

This clonotype was detected a few times. The chain couples TRBV5-8 to TRBJ2-1; 9 nucleotides agree with TRBD2. The germline gives CDR1 SGHTS, CDR2 YDEGEE. The trim removed 4 bases at V and 5 bases at J, leaving 10 bases unmatched. This CDR3 comprises 16 residues. DNA of the CDR3: TGTGCCAGCAGCCCACTCCCCAGCGGGGGGAACAATGAGCAGTTCTTC. Translation: CASSPLPSGGNNEQFF.

The V and J genes are TRBV15 and TRBJ2-7; possible D gene TRBD1, 6 bases. Germline-derived CDR1 and CDR2 are LNHNV and YYDKDF (reference sequence). The length of the CDR3 is 14 residues. Trimming cost V 0 bases and J 5 bases, with 11 bases left between them. The CDR3 protein is CATSRDQGTHEQYV. The DNA for the CDR3 is TGTGCCACCAGCAGAGATCAGGGGACCCACGAGCAGTACGTC.